These 2 T cell receptor beta chains originate from one sample sequenced in a study of T cells after yellow fever vaccination (dated by TCRdb to the late 2010s). Libraries came from 5' RACE. The listed sequencing device is Illumina HiSeq 2500. The public reads were reanalyzed by TCRdb: fastp trimming at Q25, MiXCR alignment, in-frame beta chains only. Each record represents a unique CDR3 protein, reported with the most common genes and DNA among its rows. The table for this sample lists about 120,000 distinct CDR3 sequences; 7% to 8.5% of them were counted only once. The ten biggest clones cover roughly 23% of the sample. Reading the label with the study, this specimen's treatment or condition is: live attenuated yellow fever vaccine strain. Specimen: CD8+ T cells sorted from PBMCs, collected 45 days after the yellow fever booster vaccination. Source of these receptors: a man aged 25 to 45 who received the YFV17D yellow fever vaccine.

This clonotype has a count of ten or more. The V call is TRBV10-3, the J call TRBJ2-7, with D tentatively TRBD1 (5 bases). CDR1 is ENHRY, CDR2 SYGVKD, per germline. CDR3 length: 12 amino acids. Trimming stripped 8 bases from V and 6 bases from J, with 14 bases between. The CDR3 nucleotides read TGTGCCATCTGGGCAGGGTCATTCGAGCAGTACTTC. This gives the protein CAIWAGSFEQYF.

This clonotype came up a few times. DNA for the CDR3: TGCGCCAGCAGCCAAGACATGGCTAGCGGATACTACGAGCAGTACTTC. Encoded protein: CASSQDMASGYYEQYF. The rearrangement uses TRBV4-3 and TRBJ2-7, with 7 bases fitting TRBD2. The V and J ends lost 0 bases and 3 bases, in that order; junction bases with no gene match: 8. The CDR3 sequence is 16 residues long. CDR1 is LGHNA, CDR2 YSLEER, per germline.